A selection of T cell receptor beta chains follows, all from one sample in a study of blood T cell repertoires in COVID-19. Using immunoSEQ multiplex PCR, the repertoire was profiled, and TCRdb retains in-frame clones only, with some absent. The profile shows fewer than 250,000 clones, 83% of them singletons. Material for sequencing was peripheral blood. These receptors all stem from a woman in her thirties or forties with active or convalescent COVID-19. Both conserved end residues are part of each CDR3. A D gene is named only where the DNA matches it firmly. The size field is filled for only some rows; it gives once, few, many or a size class.

clone size	V gene	J gene	D gene	CDR3 protein	CDR3 DNA
NA	TRBV5-1	TRBJ2-5	TRBD2	CASSLGELAGGRETQYF	TGCGCCAGCAGCTTGGGGGAACTAGCGGGAGGTAGAGAGACCCAGTACTTC
NA	TRBV5-6	TRBJ1-3	NA	CASSLGARDGNTIYF	TGTGCCAGCAGCTTAGGGGCGCGGGATGGAAACACCATATATTTT
NA	TRBV2	TRBJ1-1	TRBD1	CASRADRGRNTEAFF	TGTGCCAGCAGAGCTGACAGGGGCCGGAACACTGAAGCTTTCTTT
NA	TRBV29-1	TRBJ2-2	NA	CSVSARTGELFF	TGCAGCGTTAGCGCGAGGACCGGGGAGCTGTTTTTT
NA	TRBV5-1	TRBJ1-3	NA	CASSLDVGRSGNTIYF	TGCGCCAGCAGCTTGGACGTCGGTCGCTCTGGAAACACCATATATTTT
NA	TRBV19	TRBJ1-1	NA	CASSPKGVTGSPEAFF	TGTGCCAGTAGTCCGAAGGGTGTCACAGGGTCCCCTGAAGCTTTCTTT
NA	TRBV2	TRBJ2-1	NA	CASKGDPHWNEQFF	TGTGCCAGCAAGGGGGATCCTCACTGGAATGAGCAGTTCTTC
NA	TRBV19	TRBJ2-5	TRBD1	CASSISTGVKTQYF	TGTGCCAGTAGTATATCTACAGGGGTGAAGACCCAGTACTTC
few	TRBV5-6	TRBJ1-4	TRBD1	CASTTVQGANNANEKLFF	TGTGCCAGCACCACCGTACAGGGGGCCAACAACGCTAATGAAAAACTGTTTTTT
once	TRBV7-2	TRBJ1-1	NA	CASSPRTGNTEAFF	TGTGCCAGCAGCCCGCGGACGGGAAACACTGAAGCTTTCTTT
NA	TRBV7-8	TRBJ2-7	NA	CASSQGAGYEQYF	TGTGCCAGCAGCCAAGGGGCCGGCTACGAGCAGTACTTC
NA	TRBV28	TRBJ1-1	NA	CASSFSGGSRGFPEAFF	TGTGCCAGCAGTTTTAGTGGCGGGTCGCGGGGCTTCCCTGAAGCTTTCTTT
NA	TRBV16	TRBJ1-2	NA	CASTLPNGQNMGYTF	TGTGCCAGCACCCTACCAAATGGACAGAATATGGGCTACACCTTC
few	TRBV28	TRBJ1-5	NA	CASSLGAGWSNQPQHF	TGTGCCAGCAGTTTAGGGGCAGGGTGGAGCAATCAGCCCCAGCATTTT
few	TRBV5-1	TRBJ2-2	NA	CASSLGSGQNTGELFF	TGCGCCAGCAGCTTGGGATCGGGACAGAACACCGGGGAGCTGTTTTTT
NA	TRBV6-4	TRBJ1-5	NA	CASSEGADQPQHF	TGTGCCAGCAGTGAGGGGGCCGATCAGCCCCAGCATTTT
NA	TRBV7-2	TRBJ1-5	NA	CASSLVSGFNQPQHF	TGTGCCAGCAGCTTAGTGTCGGGTTTCAATCAGCCCCAGCATTTT
NA	TRBV28	TRBJ2-7	TRBD1	CAGRTGGHGEQYF	TGTGCCGGTAGAACAGGGGGCCACGGCGAGCAGTACTTC
few	TRBV30	TRBJ1-3	NA	CAWAGGAGGNTIYF	TGTGCCTGGGCCGGGGGGGCAGGGGGAAACACCATATATTTT
NA	TRBV27	TRBJ1-6	NA	CASSKRQALDSPLHF	TGTGCCAGCAGTAAGCGACAGGCTCTGGATTCACCCCTCCACTTT
NA	TRBV28	TRBJ2-3	TRBD2	CASSPGTSGRYSTDTQYF	TGTGCCAGCAGTCCGGGGACTAGCGGGAGATATAGCACAGATACGCAGTATTTT
once	TRBV10-3	TRBJ1-2	NA	CAISESGQADGYTF	TGTGCCATCAGTGAGTCGGGGCAGGCAGATGGCTACACCTTC
once	TRBV10-3	TRBJ1-2	NA	CAISESLQARGAGYTF	TGTGCCATCAGTGAGTCTCTTCAGGCCAGGGGTGCTGGCTACACCTTC
NA	TRBV9	TRBJ2-7	TRBD2	CASSVDLAGGTYEQYF	TGTGCCAGCAGCGTCGACCTAGCGGGTGGAACCTACGAGCAGTACTTC
NA	TRBV9	TRBJ1-2	NA	CASSVGAGPLYGYTF	TGTGCCAGCAGCGTAGGGGCGGGCCCCCTCTATGGCTACACCTTC
NA	TRBV7-9	TRBJ2-5	TRBD2	CASSYMLAGARQETQYF	TGTGCCAGCAGTTATATGCTAGCGGGGGCCCGCCAAGAGACCCAGTACTTC
few	TRBV28	TRBJ1-2	TRBD1	CASSYTGQLDGYTF	TGTGCCAGCAGTTACACGGGACAGTTAGATGGCTACACCTTC
NA	TRBV4-1	TRBJ1-4	TRBD1	CASSPQQGAGEKLFF	TGCGCCAGCAGCCCGCAACAGGGGGCAGGTGAAAAACTGTTTTTT
few	TRBV6-5	TRBJ1-2	TRBD1	CATERQGASGYTF	TGTGCCACCGAACGGCAGGGGGCATCTGGCTACACCTTC
NA	TRBV7-2	TRBJ2-7	TRBD2	CASSLDPGLAEYEQYF	TGTGCCAGCAGCTTAGACCCCGGACTAGCGGAGTACGAGCAGTACTTC
NA	TRBV5-8	TRBJ2-7	NA	CASSRTVGIEQYF	TGTGCCAGCAGCCGAACAGTGGGCATCGAGCAGTACTTC
NA	TRBV7-8	TRBJ1-1	NA	CASSLIGMADTEAFF	TGTGCCAGCAGCTTAATCGGCATGGCGGACACTGAAGCTTTCTTT
NA	TRBV5-1	TRBJ2-7	TRBD1	CASSLRTGAYEQYF	TGCGCCAGCAGCCTACGGACAGGGGCCTACGAGCAGTACTTC
NA	TRBV24-1	TRBJ1-5	NA	CATGPAGFGNQPQHF	TGTGCCACCGGTCCTGCGGGGTTTGGCAATCAGCCCCAGCATTTT
NA	TRBV2	TRBJ2-1	TRBD1	CASRQDRSSSYNEQFF	TGTGCCAGCAGGCAGGACAGGTCCTCCTCCTACAATGAGCAGTTCTTC
NA	TRBV19	TRBJ2-1	TRBD2	CASSSKRGTSGSSYNEQFF	TGTGCCAGTAGTTCCAAGCGGGGGACTAGCGGGAGCTCCTACAATGAGCAGTTCTTC
NA	TRBV9	TRBJ2-2	TRBD2	CASSVSGGANTGELFF	TGTGCCAGCAGCGTGAGCGGGGGGGCAAACACCGGGGAGCTGTTTTTT
NA	TRBV2	TRBJ2-2	TRBD1	CASSVRTGATGELFF	TGTGCCAGCAGTGTGAGGACAGGGGCCACCGGGGAGCTGTTTTTT
NA	TRBV30	TRBJ1-3	NA	CAWSPLTGQMSGNTIYF	TGTGCCTGGAGTCCGCTAACAGGGCAAATGTCTGGAAACACCATATATTTT
once	TRBV7-2	TRBJ1-4	NA	CASSLGGQGGEKLFF	TGTGCCAGCAGCTTAGGGGGCCAGGGTGGTGAAAAACTGTTTTTT
few	TRBV19	TRBJ2-1	TRBD2	CASSIGTSGGYNEQFF	TGTGCCAGTAGTATAGGGACTAGCGGGGGATACAATGAGCAGTTCTTC
NA	TRBV5-1	TRBJ2-7	NA	CASRAGTYEQYF	TGCGCCAGCAGGGCGGGAACCTACGAGCAGTACTTC
NA	TRBV3-1/TRBV3-2	TRBJ1-1	NA	CASSHETPTGPVAEAFF	TGTGCCAGCAGCCATGAAACCCCAACAGGGCCCGTAGCCGAAGCTTTCTTT
NA	TRBV7-3	TRBJ1-6	TRBD1	CASSLNTGVNSPLHF	TGTGCCAGCAGCTTAAACACAGGGGTTAATTCACCCCTCCACTTT
NA	TRBV6-5	TRBJ2-7	NA	CASSSRDYEQYF	TGTGCCAGCAGTTCCCGGGATTACGAGCAGTACTTC
NA	TRBV9	TRBJ1-4	TRBD1	CASSSPGQGGEKLFF	TGTGCCAGCAGCTCCCCTGGGCAGGGGGGCGAAAAACTGTTTTTT
NA	TRBV30	TRBJ2-7	TRBD1	CAWDYGTGGEKQYF	TGTGCCTGGGATTATGGGACAGGGGGCGAAAAGCAGTACTTC
NA	TRBV7-2	TRBJ2-7	NA	CASSLGALYEQYF	TGTGCCAGCAGCTTAGGAGCCCTTTACGAGCAGTACTTC
NA	TRBV19	TRBJ1-2	NA	CASTRGANYGYTF	TGTGCCAGTACCCGTGGAGCTAACTATGGCTACACCTTC
few	TRBV15	TRBJ1-5	TRBD1	CATSRVSRTGLYQPQHF	TGTGCCACCAGCAGAGTTTCCCGGACAGGGTTATATCAGCCCCAGCATTTT
few	TRBV21-1	TRBJ1-3	NA	CASSKDRCSGNTIYF	TGTGCCAGCAGCAAAGACCGGTGCTCTGGAAACACCATATATTTT
NA	TRBV19	TRBJ1-1	TRBD1	CASSRTGGRNLNTEAFF	TGTGCCAGTAGCCGGACAGGGGGCCGTAACCTGAACACTGAAGCTTTCTTT